This T cell receptor beta chain was captured in a study of T cell repertoires in cytomegalovirus infection. About the research overall: Selection of CMV epitopes for the study included recently identified HLA-C-restricted and well-studied HLA-B-restricted ones. Both a matching HLA type and CMV infection were indicated by public TCR beta signatures.

General study results and limits: CMV carriers having the relevant HLA were flagged by cumulative public TCR beta family frequency. Ex vivo, HLA-C-restricted CMV-specific TCR beta clonotypes prevailed over the rest of the response.

TCRdb re-derived calls from the reads in MiXCR, one entry per CDR3 protein. The table shows roughly 570,000 distinct CDR3 sequences, with under 45% occurring only once. On this clonotype: Its antigen is undetermined.

The material was cultured PBMCs, obtained from culture after CMV antigen stimulation. The source is a human donor in good health (CMV status not recorded). Some clones in this sample may be carry-over from other donors' samples.

CDR3 protein: CASSLNDRTDTQYF. The CDR3, as DNA: TGTGCCAGCAGCTTAAATGATCGCACAGATACGCAGTATTTT. The chain joins TRBV11-2 to TRBJ2-3; no clear D. V lost 2 bases, J lost 1 base, and 7 bases lay in between. The CDR3 loop spans 14 amino acids. Germline V gene sequence: CDR1 SGHAT, CDR2 FQNNGV.